This T cell receptor beta chain was sequenced during a study of shared clonotypes between healthy human individuals. Study information: The cohort comprised a couple of women and a few men. Their ages spanned 18 to 49 years. CD4 naive and CD4 memory each took three plates per donor, while CD8 naive took two and CD8 memory one.

V was clipped by 4 bases and J by 4 bases, with 20 bases between them. This CDR3 comprises 16 residues. Germline CDR1 is SGHNT and CDR2 is YYREEE (reference sequence). Evenly divided among several immunoSEQ plates was the genomic DNA of each subset. The table came from immunoSEQ multiplex PCR; TCRdb's copy has only in-frame clones and leaves some out. The sample gives 900,000 to 1,200,000 clones, 75% to 85% of which show up once; 0.55% to 0.7% is in the top ten. As to this clone: Its target is unknown.

Study-wide points: At large depth, rarefaction still showed sorted-subset sequencing to be incomplete.

The gene calls are TRBV5-4 and TRBJ1-2; D uncertain. This clonotype was sampled from a young man in good health. Some clones in this sample may be carry-over from other donors' samples. The sequencing sample was made of memory CD4+ T cells from PBMCs. Subset: CD45RA-negative fraction. The CDR3 nucleotides are TGTGCCAGCAGCCCGCCCTCAGGATCTGCGGCCTATGGCTACACCTTC. This translates into CASSPPSGSAAYGYTF.